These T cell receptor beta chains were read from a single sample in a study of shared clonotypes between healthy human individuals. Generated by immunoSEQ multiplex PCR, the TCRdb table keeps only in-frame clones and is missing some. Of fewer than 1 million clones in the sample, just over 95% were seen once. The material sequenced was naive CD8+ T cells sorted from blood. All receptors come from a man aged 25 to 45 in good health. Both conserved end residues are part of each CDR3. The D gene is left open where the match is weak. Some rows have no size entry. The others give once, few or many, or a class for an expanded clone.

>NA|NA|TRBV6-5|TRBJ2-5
CASSFIGSKTQYF
TGTGCCAGCAGTTTCATAGGGTCGAAGACCCAGTACTTC
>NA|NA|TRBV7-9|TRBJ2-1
CASRTSHEQFF
TGTGCCAGCAGAACTAGTCATGAGCAGTTCTTC
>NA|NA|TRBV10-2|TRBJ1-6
CASSEGTYNSPLHF
TGCGCCAGCAGTGAGGGGACTTATAATTCACCCCTCCACTTT
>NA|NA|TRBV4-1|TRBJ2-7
CASSQAERLAYEQYF
TGCGCCAGCAGCCAAGCTGAGCGGTTGGCCTACGAGCAGTACTTC
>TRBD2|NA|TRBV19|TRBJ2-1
CATSPIAGVYNEQFF
TGTGCCACATCTCCTATAGCGGGTGTCTACAATGAGCAGTTCTTC
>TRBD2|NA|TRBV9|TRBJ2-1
CASSARLAGNYNEQFF
TGTGCCAGCAGCGCAAGACTAGCGGGGAACTACAATGAGCAGTTCTTC
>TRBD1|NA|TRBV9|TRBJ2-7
CASSPAAGTGFYEQYF
TGTGCCAGCAGCCCAGCAGCCGGGACAGGCTTCTACGAGCAGTACTTC
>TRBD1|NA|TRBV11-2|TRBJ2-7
CASRRTGDEQYF
TGTGCCAGCAGGCGAACAGGGGACGAGCAGTACTTC
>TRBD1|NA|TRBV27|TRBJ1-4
CASRGQDNEKLFF
TGTGCCAGCCGAGGACAGGATAATGAAAAACTGTTTTTT
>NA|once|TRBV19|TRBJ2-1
CASSIRATYNEQFF
TGTGCCAGTAGTATCAGGGCTACCTACAATGAGCAGTTCTTC
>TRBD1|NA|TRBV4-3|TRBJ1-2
CASSQDPGGNYGYTF
TGCGCCAGCAGCCAAGATCCAGGGGGCAACTATGGCTACACCTTC
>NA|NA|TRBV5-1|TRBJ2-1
CASSFRGSYNEQFF
TGCGCCAGCAGCTTCAGGGGCTCTTACAATGAGCAGTTCTTC
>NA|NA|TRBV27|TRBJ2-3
CASSSLGTDTQYF
TGTGCCAGCAGTTCCCTCGGCACAGATACGCAGTATTTT
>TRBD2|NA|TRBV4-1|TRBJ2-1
CASSDQTSGRAYNEQFF
TGCGCCAGCAGCGACCAGACTAGCGGGAGGGCCTACAATGAGCAGTTCTTC
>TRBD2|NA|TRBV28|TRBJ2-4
CASSPRGGVAKNIQYF
TGTGCCAGCAGTCCGAGGGGAGGGGTAGCCAAAAACATTCAGTACTTC
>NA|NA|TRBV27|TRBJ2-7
CASSSGQGYEQYF
NA
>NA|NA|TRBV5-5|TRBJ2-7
CASSSSQNYEQYF
TGTGCCAGCAGCTCATCCCAAAACTACGAGCAGTACTTC
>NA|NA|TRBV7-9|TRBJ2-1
CASSLVFSYNEQFF
TGTGCCAGCAGCTTAGTATTCTCCTACAATGAGCAGTTCTTC
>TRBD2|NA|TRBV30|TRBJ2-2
CAWSVPTSDGWELFF
TGTGCCTGGAGTGTCCCGACTAGCGACGGGTGGGAGCTGTTTTTT
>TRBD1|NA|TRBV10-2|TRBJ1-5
CASSKTGDNQPQHF
TGCGCCAGCAGCAAAACAGGGGACAATCAGCCCCAGCATTTT
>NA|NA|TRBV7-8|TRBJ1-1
CASSLVGREAFF
TGTGCCAGCAGCTTAGTTGGGAGGGAAGCTTTCTTT
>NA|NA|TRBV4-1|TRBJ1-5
CASSQDFRGGLGGQPQHF
TGCGCCAGCAGCCAAGATTTCAGAGGGGGTCTGGGCGGTCAGCCCCAGCATTTT
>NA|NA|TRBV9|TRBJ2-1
CASSGTYYNEQFF
TGTGCCAGCAGCGGTACCTACTACAATGAGCAGTTCTTC
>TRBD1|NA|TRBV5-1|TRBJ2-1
CASSSHRGPAQVEQFF
TGCGCCAGCAGCTCTCACAGGGGGCCGGCTCAGGTTGAGCAGTTCTTC
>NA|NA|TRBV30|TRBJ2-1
CASFHLNEQFF
TGTGCCTCCTTCCACTTAAATGAGCAGTTCTTC
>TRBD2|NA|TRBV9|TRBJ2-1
CASRPGTSLGNEQFF
TGTGCCAGCAGGCCCGGGACTAGCCTGGGTAATGAGCAGTTCTTC
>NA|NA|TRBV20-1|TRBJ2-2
CSARDGGALFF
TGCAGTGCTAGAGATGGGGGTGCGCTGTTTTTT
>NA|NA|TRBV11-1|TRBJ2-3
CASSLGNTDTQYF
TGTGCCAGCAGCTTAGGTAACACAGATACGCAGTATTTT
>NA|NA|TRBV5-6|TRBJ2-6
CASSFGSGANVLTF
TGTGCCAGCAGCTTCGGTTCTGGGGCCAACGTCCTGACTTTC
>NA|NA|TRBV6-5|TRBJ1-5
CASSGYLGGGQPQHF
TGTGCCAGCAGTGGCTACCTGGGAGGAGGTCAGCCCCAGCATTTT
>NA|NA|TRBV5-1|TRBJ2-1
CASSGASAGLSYNEQFF
TGCGCCAGCAGCGGGGCCTCGGCGGGATTGTCCTACAATGAGCAGTTCTTC
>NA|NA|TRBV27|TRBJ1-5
CASSLVGDRNQPQHF
TGTGCCAGCAGTTTAGTTGGGGATCGAAATCAGCCCCAGCATTTT
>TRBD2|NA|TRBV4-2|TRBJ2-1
CASSQEGGAGVNEQFF
TGTGCCAGCAGCCAAGAAGGGGGAGCGGGAGTTAATGAGCAGTTCTTC
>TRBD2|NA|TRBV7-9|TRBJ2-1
CASRSSGSSYNEQFF
TGTGCCAGCAGGTCTAGCGGGAGCTCCTACAATGAGCAGTTCTTC
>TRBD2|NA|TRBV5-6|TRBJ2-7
CASSLWASGSYEQYF
TGTGCCAGCAGCTTGTGGGCTAGCGGGAGTTACGAGCAGTACTTC
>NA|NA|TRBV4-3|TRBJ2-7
CASSQGELIGDYEQYF
TGCGCCAGCAGCCAAGGAGAATTGATAGGGGACTACGAGCAGTACTTC